This TCR beta chain derives from a study of blood T cell repertoires in COVID-19. Germline assignment: CDR1 SGHAT and CDR2 FQNNGV. Trimming cost V 5 bases and J 2 bases, with 13 bases left between them. The length of the CDR3 is 15 residues. TCRdb keeps only in-frame clones here, not all; method: immunoSEQ multiplex PCR. The repertoire holds roughly 270,000 clones, with around 85% as singletons. All recovered Cohort 3 donors got two negative PCRs, got clearance, or saw symptom resolution. This clone appeared a single time. V usage is TRBV11-2 and J usage is TRBJ1-3; a weak D match, TRBD1 (6 bases). The sequencing sample was made of PBMCs or T cells enriched from blood (not recorded which). This sequence was found in a woman aged 50 to 60 who had recovered from COVID-19. CDR3 in DNA: TGTGCCAGCAGCCGGATACAGGGTACTGGAAACACCATATATTTT. It is translated as CASSRIQGTGNTIYF.